Listed here are 5 T cell receptor beta chains from one sample, sequenced in a study of CD8 T cells in ankylosing spondylitis. TCRdb analysed the 5' RACE reads with MiXCR anew, one entry per CDR3 protein. The sample holds around 150,000 distinct CDR3 sequences; about 7% are singletons and the top ten take about an eighth. What was sequenced was blood, either unsorted or a sorted T cell fraction (not recorded which). Source of these receptors: a female donor with ankylosing spondylitis or in good health (not recorded which).

This clonotype appeared many times. The V call is TRBV6-2 or TRBV6-3, the J call TRBJ1-1, with 8 bases that match TRBD1. The junction had 7 bases not matched to a gene; V was cut back by 4 bases and J by 3 bases. Looked up from germline, CDR1 is MNHEY and CDR2 is SVGEGT. This CDR3 has 15 amino acids. The CDR3 reads CASSSPGQGDTEAFF. CDR3 nucleotide sequence: TGTGCCAGCAGTTCCCCCGGACAGGGTGACACTGAAGCTTTCTTT.

This clonotype was counted at least ten times. This chain links TRBV7-2 with TRBJ2-3, with D perhaps assigned TRBD1 or TRBD2 (5 bases each). This CDR3 contains 15 residues. In germline, CDR1 is SGHTA, CDR2 FQGNSA. V was cut by 2 bases and J by 8 bases, with 17 bases left in between. CDR3 bases: TGTGCCAGCAGCTTAACCGGGACCGCCGACGGTACGCAGTATTTT. It translates to CASSLTGTADGTQYF.

The gene calls are TRBV5-6 and TRBJ1-1; possibly TRBD1 for D (5 bases). Germline CDR1 reads SGHDT; CDR2 reads YYEEEE. The length of the CDR3 is 14 residues. The chain's CDR3 is CATGAGPRPYEAFF. Here the CDR3 DNA reads TGTGCTACTGGTGCGGGGCCCAGGCCCTATGAAGCTTTCTTT.

This clonotype has only a few counts. The J gene is TRBJ2-2, the V gene TRBV6-2 or TRBV6-3; TRBD2 agrees at 11 bases. The CDR3 has 18 residues. CDR1 MNHEY and CDR2 SVGEGT come from the germline V gene. V lost 5 bases and J lost 4; bases outside the gene matches: 12. CDR3 bases: TGTGCCAGCAGTGACCCTGTGTTAGCGGGGGGGAGCACCGGGGAGCTGTTTTTT. Protein sequence: CASSDPVLAGGSTGELFF.

There are many counts of this clonotype. The chain combines TRBV7-8 with TRBJ1-5; no definite D call. Between the trimmed V and J ends, which lost 5 bases and 5 bases, there was a span of 10 bases. This CDR3 has 13 residues. Germline loops: CDR1 SGHVS, CDR2 FQNEAQ. The CDR3 bases are TGTGCCAGCAGCCCAGCAGCTTATCAGCCCCAGCATTTT. Translation: CASSPAAYQPQHF.